Shown below are 15 T cell receptor beta chains from a single sample sequenced in a study of blood T cell repertoires in COVID-19. Only in-frame clones appear in the TCRdb table, and some are missing; sequencing was by immunoSEQ multiplex PCR. The profile shows 120,000 or so clones, about 90% of them singletons. The specimen was peripheral blood. These receptors came from a woman in her 70s with acute or convalescent COVID-19.

The chain recombines TRBV7-6 with TRBJ2-7; D is unclear. The ends were cut back, 0 bases at V and 3 bases at J, with 12 bases in the middle. Looked up from germline, CDR1 is SGHVS and CDR2 is FNYEAQ. CDR3 size: 15 residues. The CDR3 DNA reads TGTGCCAGCAGCTTAGCTACAAACACTAACTACGAGCAGTACTTC. Its protein product is CASSLATNTNYEQYF.

The V gene is TRBV30, the J gene TRBJ1-5; D unclear. Deletions cut 1 base from V and 5 bases from J, with 6 bases between. This CDR3 comprises 12 residues. The germline V gene has CDR1 GTSNPN and CDR2 SVGIG (reference sequence). CDR3 in amino acids: CAWSGRDQPQHF. The CDR3 DNA is TGTGCCTGGAGTGGAAGAGATCAGCCCCAGCATTTT.

This chain uses TRBV3-1 (or the pseudogene TRBV3-2) with TRBJ1-5; TRBD1 agrees at 10 bases. Unmatched junction bases numbered 9, after V lost 4 bases and J lost 9 bases. CDR3 size: 15 residues. Per germline, CDR1 LGHDT and CDR2 YNNKEL (reference sequence). CDR3: CASSPGQGLGGPQHF. The CDR3 DNA follows: TGTGCCAGCAGCCCGGGACAGGGGCTGGGGGGGCCCCAGCATTTT.

The CDR3 protein is CASSWGGPSYEQFF. CDR3 nucleotides: TGTGCCAGCAGCTGGGGGGGGCCTAGCTATGAGCAGTTCTTC. The rearrangement uses TRBV5-6 and TRBJ2-1; TRBD2 is a possible D gene (7 bases). CDR1 is SGHDT and CDR2 is YYEEEE in the germline V gene. This CDR3 has 14 amino acids. V was trimmed by 3 bases and J by 8 bases, leaving 15 bases between them.

The V gene is TRBV9, the J gene TRBJ2-3; 8 positions agree with TRBD2. J lost 2 bases, V lost 5 bases, and 7 bases had no gene match. This CDR3 is built from 15 residues. From germline, CDR1 is SGDLS and CDR2 YYNGEE. CDR3 sequence: CASSLSGAFTDTQYF. CDR3 DNA: TGTGCCAGCAGTCTTAGCGGGGCTTTCACAGATACGCAGTATTTT. Supplemented by reference TRBV9 and TRBJ2-3, the full variable domain reads DSGVTQTPKHLITATGQRVTLRCSPRSGDLSVYWYQQSLDQGLQFLIQYYNGEERAKGNILERFSAQQFPDLHSELNLSSLELGDSALYFCASSLSGAFTDTQYFGPGTRLTVL.

This clone was detected a few times. This chain joins TRBV9 and TRBJ1-6; 10 bases fit TRBD1. V shed 3 bases and J 8 bases; nucleotides not matched to a gene: 11. This CDR3 spans 17 amino acids. The germline V gene has CDR1 SGDLS and CDR2 YYNGEE. The chain's CDR3 is CASSDIPTGTGDSPLHF. DNA of the CDR3: TGTGCCAGCAGCGACATCCCCACGGGGACAGGGGATTCACCCCTCCACTTT.

The chain combines TRBV9 with TRBJ2-2; 11 bases are shared with TRBD2. The V gene end was trimmed by 4 bases and the J gene end by 5 bases; junction bases not matched to a gene: 7. Germline V gene sequence: CDR1 SGDLS, CDR2 YYNGEE. CDR3 size: 16 residues. The CDR3 DNA reads as TGTGCCAGCAGCCTCACTACTAGCGGGGGTACCGGGGAGCTGTTTTTT. Residues: CASSLTTSGGTGELFF.

The rearrangement uses TRBV11-2 and TRBJ2-5; D might be TRBD2 (6 bases). The CDR3 has 15 residues. Between the trimmed V and J ends, which lost 0 bases and 2 bases, there was a span of 10 bases. The germline V gene encodes CDR1 SGHAT and CDR2 FQNNGV. CDR3 residues: CASSLETSHQETQYF. CDR3 bases: TGTGCCAGCAGCTTAGAAACTAGCCATCAAGAGACCCAGTACTTC.

The V and J genes are TRBV27 and TRBJ1-4; 7 bases are a match to TRBD1. The CDR3 length is 12 residues. CDR1 MNHEY and CDR2 SMNVEV come from the germline V gene (reference sequence). V dropped 6 bases and J dropped 14; count of bases not matched to a gene: 9. This chain's CDR3 is CASSRDTGVLFF. The CDR3, as DNA: TGTGCCAGCAGCAGGGACACAGGGGTGCTGTTTTTT.

CDR3 DNA: TGTGCCAGCAGTTTGTCTATGGTCTCTGGGGCCAACGTCCTGACTTTC. This sequence encodes CASSLSMVSGANVLTF. The chain carries TRBV28 and TRBJ2-6; the D is unclear. V was trimmed by 3 bases and J by 0 bases, leaving 9 bases between them. The CDR3 has 16 residues. CDR1 and CDR2 from the germline V gene are MDHEN and SYDVKM.

V gene TRBV6-1 combines with J gene TRBJ1-1; a possible D gene is TRBD1 (5 bases). Trimming pared 1 base from V and 5 bases from J, leaving 8 bases between. Germline V CDR1 and CDR2: MNHNS, SASEGT. The CDR3 is made up of 13 amino acids. For the CDR3, the DNA is TGTGCCAGCAGTGAAGTCAGGGCGACTGAAGCTTTCTTT. Its translation: CASSEVRATEAFF.

V usage is TRBV29-1 and J usage is TRBJ1-1; tentative D call: TRBD1 (6 bases). The ends were cut back, 7 bases at V and 11 bases at J, with 17 bases in the middle. This CDR3 has 11 amino acids. Germline assignment: CDR1 SQVTM and CDR2 ANQGSEA. Here the CDR3 DNA reads TGCAGCGCTGGGACCGAGGGGGATGCTTTCTTT. It translates to CSAGTEGDAFF.

The chain has TRBV6-6 and TRBJ1-2; D is possibly TRBD1 (5 bases). This CDR3 is built from 14 residues. Germline CDR1 MNHNY, CDR2 SVGAGI (reference sequence). V shed 10 bases and J shed 0 bases, with 15 bases lying between them. CDR3 in DNA: TGTGCCACCATGAGATGGGGGGCTAACTATGGCTACACCTTC. It encodes CATMRWGANYGYTF.

This rearrangement joins TRBV6-6 to TRBJ1-1; D call uncertain. The germline CDR1 and CDR2 sequences are MNHNY and SVGAGI (reference sequence). The CDR3 totals 11 residues. The V gene lost 8 bases and the J gene lost 5 bases, with 9 bases spanning the gap. In DNA form, the CDR3 reads TGTGCCAGCGCCGGGGAGACTGAAGCTTTCTTT. Encoded protein: CASAGETEAFF.

This clone was seen more than once but under ten times. The chain employs TRBV27 and TRBJ2-3, with D possibly being TRBD2 (5 bases). Germline loops: CDR1 MNHEY, CDR2 SMNVEV (reference sequence). This CDR3 is 17 amino acids long. Trimming took 6 bases from V and 0 from J, leaving 19 bases between them. The CDR3 bases are TGTGCCAGCAGCCCAGTACCGCGGAGGCCAAGCACAGATACGCAGTATTTT. Translating gives CASSPVPRRPSTDTQYF.